The T cell receptor (beta chain) under discussion was sequenced for a study of spatial heterogeneity in lung cancer (dated by TCRdb to between 2018 and 2021). Concerning the study at large: Beta-chain transcripts were consistently detected in greater numbers than alpha-chain transcripts, which likely reflected higher beta-chain transcript abundance. A strong correlation was found between TCR transcript counts in tumor regions and a T cell transcriptional module score from matched bulk RNA-seq. In the raw uncorrected reads, each unique combination of TCR and UMI appeared more than ten times on average. In non-small cell lung cancer, the study made a quantitative comparison of TCR alpha and beta repertoires among multiple tumor regions, matched nontumor lung and blood. The study linked features of the TCR repertoire to counts of nonsynonymous mutations, which were determined by whole-exome sequencing of tumor tissue. Both alpha and beta chains were TCR-sequenced in 220 or so tumor regions, around 65 matched nontumor lung samples and around 54 PBMC samples obtained at surgery.

This clonotype was seen at least ten times. Its antigen remains unidentified. Base qualities are missing; no much larger clone stands one base away. On the study overall, not on this receptor specifically: Counts of ubiquitous and regional expanded TCRs correlated with counts of ubiquitous and regional nonsynonymous mutations, respectively. Confirming at a functional level the hypothesis that regional TCRs recognize regional mutations was considered to require additional single-cell paired TCR alpha and beta sequencing. TCR-seq was estimated to cover only approximately 6.6% of tumor T cells for alpha chains and roughly 14% for beta chains. The tumor nonsynonymous mutation count correlated with the number of expanded alpha and beta TCRs within the tumor.

The library was built by means of 5' RACE. The sample was run on a NextSeq 500. In the TCR library protocol, a unique molecular identifier was attached to each TCR cDNA molecule so that PCR and sequencing errors could be corrected. Regarding the original processing steps: Decombinator tools were used for TCR identification, UMI-based error correction and CDR3 extraction. Expanded TCRs were defined as those above a frequency of 2 per 1,000, corresponding to the top 1% of the tumor frequency distribution. Expanded tumor TCRs statistically deemed absent (corrected P<0.05) from at least one tumor region were classed as regional, and all other expanded tumor TCRs were classed as ubiquitous. Renyi diversity was calculated using the R vegan package after each repertoire was subsampled 100 times to 5,000 TCRs. To build CDR3 similarity networks, amino acid triplet string-kernel similarity was used, and CDR3s were connected when their pairwise similarity was above 0.82. TCRdb reprocessed the public reads (quality trimming at Q25 with fastp, clone calling with MiXCR) and kept in-frame beta chains. For every CDR3 protein sequence, its rows merge into one entry that carries the most common genes and DNA. These V and J calls derive from TCRdb rather than the authors' analysis. The sample records roughly 8,900 distinct CDR3 sequences, 7.5% to 9.5% of which are singletons. Roughly 13% of the sample is held by the ten biggest clonotypes.

The germline V gene specifies SGDLS as CDR1 and YYNGEE as CDR2. Measured from the cysteine to the phenylalanine, the CDR3 is 15 residues long. Just the 45-base CDR3 DNA is kept, in frame starting at base 1. V lost 0 bases and J lost 6 bases, and the count of bases not matched to a germline gene is 6. The time point label of this sample denotes: sample taken at primary tumor resection. The donors were about 65 patients from the lung TRACERx cohort who had early-stage, untreated non-small cell lung cancer. Without any cell sorting, TCR sequencing was performed on whole RNA extracted either from tumor and nontumor lung tissue or from cryopreserved PBMC samples. A patient was chosen for TCR sequencing only when enough RNA was available from at least two tumor regions. Before selection, tumor and adjacent nontumor lung specimens were reviewed by a lung pathologist.

This sequence uses TRBV9 and TRBJ2-7; TRBD1 agrees with 10 junctional bases. The TCR comes from a female donor with early-stage non-small cell lung cancer. Sequenced material: lung tumor tissue, taken at surgery. The CDR3 sequence is CASSVEGQGWSEQYF. DNA sequence: TGTGCCAGCAGCGTAGAGGGACAGGGGTGGTCCGAGCAGTACTTC.